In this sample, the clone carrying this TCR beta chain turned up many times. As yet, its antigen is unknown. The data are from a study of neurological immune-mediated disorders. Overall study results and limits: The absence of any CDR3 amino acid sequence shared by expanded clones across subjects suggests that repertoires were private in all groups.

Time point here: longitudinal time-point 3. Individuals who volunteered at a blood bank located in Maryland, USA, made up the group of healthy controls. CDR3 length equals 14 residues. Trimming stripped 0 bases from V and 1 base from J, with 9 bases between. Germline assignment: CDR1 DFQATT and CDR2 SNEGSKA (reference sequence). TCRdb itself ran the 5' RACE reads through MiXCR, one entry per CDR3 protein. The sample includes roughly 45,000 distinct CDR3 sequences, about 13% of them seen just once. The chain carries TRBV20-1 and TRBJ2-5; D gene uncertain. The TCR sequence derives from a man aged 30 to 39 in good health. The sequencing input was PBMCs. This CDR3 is CSARDVTPQETQYF. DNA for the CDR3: TGCAGTGCTAGAGACGTCACGCCCCAAGAGACCCAGTACTTC.